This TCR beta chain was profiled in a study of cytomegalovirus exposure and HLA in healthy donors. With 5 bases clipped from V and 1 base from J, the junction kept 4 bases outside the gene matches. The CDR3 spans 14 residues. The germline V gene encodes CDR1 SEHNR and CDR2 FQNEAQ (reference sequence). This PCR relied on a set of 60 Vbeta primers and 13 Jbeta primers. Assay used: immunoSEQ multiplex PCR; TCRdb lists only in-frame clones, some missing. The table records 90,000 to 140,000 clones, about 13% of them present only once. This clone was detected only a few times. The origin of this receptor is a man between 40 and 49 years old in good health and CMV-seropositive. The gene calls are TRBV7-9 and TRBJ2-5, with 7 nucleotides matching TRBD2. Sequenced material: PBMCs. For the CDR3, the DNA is TGTGCCAGCAGCCCAACTAGCGTCCAAGAGACCCAGTACTTC. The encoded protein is CASSPTSVQETQYF.